Shown below are 16 T cell receptor beta chains from a single sample sequenced in a study of blood T cell repertoires in COVID-19. Sequenced by immunoSEQ multiplex PCR; TCRdb stores in-frame clones only, minus some. Among some 94,000 clones, about 70% were seen once, and the ten largest hold just under 25%. The specimen sequenced was peripheral blood. The origin of the receptors is a woman aged 55-70 years in a cohort sampled during active or convalescent COVID-19.

This chain connects TRBV28 to TRBJ2-5, with 10 bases that match TRBD2. Germline CDR1 is MDHEN and CDR2 is SYDVKM. This CDR3 is 17 amino acids long. Trimming took 3 bases from V and 3 from J; bases not matched to a gene: 10. This CDR3 reads CASSFELGLAGEETQYF. The CDR3 DNA reads as TGTGCCAGCAGTTTTGAGTTAGGGCTAGCGGGGGAAGAGACCCAGTACTTC.

The rearrangement links TRBV5-4 to TRBJ2-4; D is possibly TRBD1 (5 bases). The length of the CDR3 is 15 residues. The ends were cut back, 3 bases at V and 7 bases at J, with 17 bases in the middle. Germline V CDR1 and CDR2: SGHNT, YYREEE (reference sequence). The CDR3 sequence is CASSWGGNLANIQYF. CDR3 bases: TGTGCCAGCAGCTGGGGCGGTAATCTGGCGAACATTCAGTACTTC.

There are a few counts of this clone. This chain links TRBV5-6 with TRBJ1-3; perhaps TRBD1 as D (6 bases). The CDR3 is 17 amino acids. V was trimmed by 2 bases and J by 3 bases, leaving 18 bases between them. Germline V lookup: CDR1 SGHDT, CDR2 YYEEEE. CDR3 DNA sequence: TGTGCCAGCAGCTTTGGCGGGGGGCTTCAGGATGGAAACACCATATATTTT. It yields the protein CASSFGGGLQDGNTIYF.

The gene calls are TRBV5-8 and TRBJ2-3; D is possibly TRBD1 (5 bases). This CDR3 region has 15 residues. Germline CDR1 SGHTS, CDR2 YDEGEE. The germline V and J ends were trimmed by 2 bases and 4 bases, with 14 bases remaining between them. The CDR3 protein is CASSLGNRNPDTQYF. CDR3 in DNA: TGTGCCAGCAGCTTAGGAAACAGGAACCCAGATACGCAGTATTTT.

The chain has TRBV7-3 and TRBJ2-1; 9 nucleotides match TRBD2. Germline-derived CDR1 and CDR2 are SGHTA and FQGTGA. V shed 5 bases, J shed 5 bases, and the junction held 10 bases outside the gene matches. The CDR3 runs to 16 residues. The CDR3 DNA reads TGTGCCAGCAGCCATACCCTAGCGGGGTGGCACAATGAGCAGTTCTTC. Translated: CASSHTLAGWHNEQFF. Drawing the rest from reference TRBV7-3 and TRBJ2-1, the complete variable domain is GAGVSQTPSNKVTEKGKYVELRCDPISGHTALYWYRQSLGQGPEFLIYFQGTGAADDSGLPNDRFFAVRPEGSVSTLKIQRTERGDSAVYLCASSHTLAGWHNEQFFGPGTRLTVL.

The genes are TRBV5-1 and TRBJ1-2, with D hard to call. Germline assignment: CDR1 SGHRS and CDR2 YFSETQ. Trimming pared 0 bases from V and 3 bases from J, leaving 9 bases between. The CDR3 extends over 14 amino acids. The CDR3 bases are TGCGCCAGCAGCTTGGACCCGCAGGACTATGGCTACACCTTC. This encodes CASSLDPQDYGYTF.

The CDR3 sequence: CASSAGQRKNTEAFF. CDR3 coding DNA: TGTGCCAGCAGTGCCGGACAGAGGAAGAACACTGAAGCTTTCTTT. This chain links TRBV2 with TRBJ1-1, with D possibly matching TRBD1 (6 bases). Germline loops: CDR1 SNHLY, CDR2 FYNNEI. Trimming removed 4 bases from V and 1 base from J, with 13 bases in between. The CDR3 extends over 15 amino acids.

CDR3 nucleotide sequence: TGTGCCAGCAGCTCGGGACAGTACTACGAGCAGTACTTC. Its translation: CASSSGQYYEQYF. This chain connects TRBV7-2 to TRBJ2-7, with 7 bases aligning to TRBD1. Trimming cost V 4 bases and J 3 bases; bases outside gene matches: 3. The length of the CDR3 is 13 residues. From germline, CDR1 is SGHTA and CDR2 FQGNSA.

This clone was counted once. The V and J genes are TRBV5-1 and TRBJ1-1; a weak D match, TRBD1 (6 bases). V was trimmed by 5 bases and J by 0 bases, leaving 14 bases between them. Germline V gives CDR1 SGHRS, CDR2 YFSETQ. The CDR3 contains 15 residues. Here the CDR3 reads CASRTGDILNTEAFF. CDR3 coding DNA: TGCGCCAGCAGAACTGGGGACATTCTGAACACTGAAGCTTTCTTT. The full variable domain, rest sourced from reference TRBV5-1 and TRBJ1-1, is KAGVTQTPRYLIKTRGQQVTLSCSPISGHRSVSWYQQTPGQGLQFLFEYFSETQRNKGNFPGRFSGRQFSNSRSEMNVSTLELGDSALYLCASRTGDILNTEAFFGQGTRLTVV.

This clone was seen a single time. The V call is TRBV5-4, the J call TRBJ1-2; 7 bases align to TRBD1. The CDR3 sequence is 15 residues long. Germline assignment: CDR1 SGHNT and CDR2 YYREEE (reference sequence). Trimming at V came to 3 bases and at J to 4 bases, leaving 9 bases not matched to a gene. As DNA, the CDR3 is TGTGCCAGCAGCTGGGGGACAGACGGTGCCTATGGCTACACCTTC. Its translation is CASSWGTDGAYGYTF. The entire variable domain, with the rest obtained from reference TRBV5-4 and TRBJ1-2, is as follows: ETGVTQSPTHLIKTRGQQVTLRCSSQSGHNTVSWYQQALGQGPQFIFQYYREEENGRGNFPPRFSGLQFPNYSSELNVNALELDDSALYLCASSWGTDGAYGYTFGSGTRLTVV.

The V and J genes are TRBV5-1 and TRBJ2-7, with TRBD1 matching over 7 bases. The CDR3 extends over 15 amino acids. J gave up 0 bases and V 4 bases, and 7 bases lay outside the gene matches. Looked up from germline, CDR1 is SGHRS and CDR2 is YFSETQ. CDR3 in DNA: TGCGCCAGCAGCGTGACAGGGCGGCCCTCCTACGAGCAGTACTTC. It yields the protein CASSVTGRPSYEQYF.

The CDR3 is CASSLSENTEAFF. The CDR3 DNA is TGTGCCAGCAGCTTATCAGAGAACACTGAAGCTTTCTTT. V is TRBV7-7 and J is TRBJ1-1; D gene ambiguous. From germline, CDR1 is SSHAT and CDR2 FNYEAQ (reference sequence). Between the trimmed V and J ends, which lost 2 bases and 1 base, there was a span of 5 bases. The CDR3 contains 13 residues.

The V call is TRBV7-3, the J call TRBJ2-2; D is perhaps TRBD1 (6 bases). The CDR3 loop spans 15 amino acids. Germline CDR1 SGHTA, CDR2 FQGTGA. Trimming shortened V by 1 base and J by 1 base, and 7 bases separated the two germline ends. CDR3 in DNA: TGTGCCAGCAGCTTAATGGGACAGAACACCGGGGAGCTGTTTTTT. Translating it yields CASSLMGQNTGELFF.

In this sample, this clone turned up once. The genes are TRBV6-6 and TRBJ2-1; D may be TRBD1 (5 bases). Trimming removed 5 bases at V and 6 bases at J, with 11 bases between. The CDR3 is made up of 13 amino acids. Per germline, CDR1 MNHNY and CDR2 SVGAGI (reference sequence). As DNA, the CDR3 is TGTGCCAGCAGTCCGGACCAGGGCAATGAGCAGTTCTTC. Residues: CASSPDQGNEQFF.

The J gene is TRBJ1-1, the V gene TRBV7-3; D gene unclear. V lost 6 bases to trimming and J lost 3 bases, with 17 bases between them. This CDR3 is 15 amino acids long. The germline CDR1 and CDR2 sequences are SGHTA and FQGTGA. DNA for the CDR3: TGTGCCAGCAGTCAGAGAGGAGGAACGGACACTGAAGCTTTCTTT. Translated: CASSQRGGTDTEAFF.

The genes are TRBV5-6 and TRBJ1-1; 8 bases are a match to TRBD1. This CDR3 contains 15 residues. The germline CDR1 and CDR2 sequences are SGHDT and YYEEEE. Trimming at V came to 4 bases and at J to 7 bases, leaving 12 bases not matched to a gene. Written as DNA, the CDR3 is TGTGCCAGCAGCAGTTACATTCCCGGGACAGGTGAAGCTTTCTTT. It yields the protein CASSSYIPGTGEAFF.